The 26 T cell receptor beta chains reported below all come from one sample, sequenced in a study of blood T cell repertoires in COVID-19. Repertoires were generated with immunoSEQ multiplex PCR, while TCRdb's copy carries only in-frame clones and drops some. The sample lists approximately 190,000 clones; roughly four fifths were seen once. Sequenced sample: peripheral blood. All receptors come from a man aged 30 to 45 with active or convalescent COVID-19.

The chain combines TRBV2 with TRBJ2-7; D is possibly TRBD2 (6 bases). This CDR3 region has 13 residues. Looked up from germline, CDR1 is SNHLY and CDR2 is FYNNEI. V lost 6 bases and J 2 bases, leaving 11 bases between the germline ends. The DNA for the CDR3 is TGTGCCAGCAGCGGGACTTACCCCTACGAGCAGTACTTC. This codes for CASSGTYPYEQYF.

The V gene is TRBV5-1, the J gene TRBJ1-4, with D uncertain. The CDR3 covers 16 residues. Germline CDR1 SGHRS, CDR2 YFSETQ. V lost 1 base and J 0 bases, leaving 10 bases between the germline ends. As DNA, the CDR3 is TGCGCCAGCAGCTTGCTGGCCGCCGCAACTAATGAAAAACTGTTTTTT. Its protein product is CASSLLAAATNEKLFF. Filled out from reference TRBV5-1 and TRBJ1-4, the complete variable domain reads KAGVTQTPRYLIKTRGQQVTLSCSPISGHRSVSWYQQTPGQGLQFLFEYFSETQRNKGNFPGRFSGRQFSNSRSEMNVSTLELGDSALYLCASSLLAAATNEKLFFGSGTQLSVL.

The rearrangement joins TRBV18 to TRBJ1-6; 7 positions agree with TRBD1. CDR1 and CDR2 from the germline V gene are KGHSH and LQKENI. V was pared by 2 bases and J by 7 bases, with 5 bases of the junction left unmatched. The CDR3 consists of 15 residues. The CDR3 here is CASSPDPQGNSPLHF. The CDR3 DNA follows: TGTGCCAGCTCACCAGATCCACAGGGGAATTCACCCCTCCACTTT. The complete variable domain, with remaining parts taken from reference TRBV18 and TRBJ1-6, reads NAGVMQNPRHLVRRRGQEARLRCSPMKGHSHVYWYRQLPEEGLKFMVYLQKENIIDESGMPKERFSAEFPKEGPSILRIQQVVRGDSAAYFCASSPDPQGNSPLHFGNGTRLTVT.

This clone was detected once. The chain joins TRBV28 to TRBJ2-3; 9 bases line up with TRBD1. Germline CDR1 is MDHEN and CDR2 is SYDVKM. J lost 5 bases, V lost 4 bases, and 7 bases had no gene match. CDR3 length: 15 residues. The CDR3 DNA is TGTGCCAGCAGTTCAACGAGACAGGGGGAAGATACGCAGTATTTT. It specifies CASSSTRQGEDTQYF. The variable domain in full, with the rest retrieved from reference TRBV28 and TRBJ2-3, is DVKVTQSSRYLVKRTGEKVFLECVQDMDHENMFWYRQDPGLGLRLIYFSYDVKMKEKGDIPEGYSVSREKKERFSLILESASTNQTSMYLCASSSTRQGEDTQYFGPGTRLTVL.

The rearrangement uses TRBV30 and TRBJ1-1, with D uncertain. The germline CDR1 and CDR2 sequences are GTSNPN and SVGIG (reference sequence). The CDR3 is 13 amino acids. V was shortened by 5 bases and J by 4 bases, with 14 bases between the two germline ends. CDR3 nucleotide sequence: TGTGCCTGGGAGAGGTCTCCTGGCACTGAAGCTTTCTTT. This translates into CAWERSPGTEAFF.

The chain is built from TRBV19 and TRBJ2-1; D not certain. This CDR3 contains 12 residues. The V gene lost 4 bases and the J gene lost 2 bases, with 3 bases spanning the gap. Germline values: CDR1 LNHDA, CDR2 SQIVND (reference sequence). In nucleotides, the CDR3 is TGTGCCAGTAGTACGGCCTACAATGAGCAGTTCTTC. It yields the protein CASSTAYNEQFF.

This chain connects TRBV5-5 to TRBJ2-3, with 12 bases lining up with TRBD2. In germline, CDR1 is SGHKS, CDR2 YYEKEE (reference sequence). This CDR3 comprises 18 residues. After removal of 5 bases from V and 0 bases from J, the junction contained 10 bases not matched to a gene. The CDR3, as DNA: TGTGCCAGCAGTTTCCCTAGCGGGGGGGTTTATAGCACAGATACGCAGTATTTT. Translating gives CASSFPSGGVYSTDTQYF.

The rearrangement uses TRBV6-5 and TRBJ2-1, with 7 bases that match TRBD2. The CDR3 length is 15 residues. V gave up 7 bases and J gave up 1 base; unmatched junction bases: 7. Germline values: CDR1 MNHEY, CDR2 SVGAGI. The CDR3: CASTPLAGSYNEQFF. CDR3 nucleotide sequence: TGTGCCAGCACCCCCTTAGCGGGTTCCTACAATGAGCAGTTCTTC.

This chain joins TRBV25-1 and TRBJ1-6; perhaps TRBD1 as D (6 bases). The CDR3 extends over 16 amino acids. Germline assignment: CDR1 MGHDK and CDR2 SYGVNS. V was trimmed by 2 bases and J by 9 bases, leaving 17 bases between them. The CDR3 DNA follows: TGTGCCAGCAGTGAAACTCTTGGACAGTGGAGTTCACCCCTCCACTTT. Residues: CASSETLGQWSSPLHF.

V gene TRBV5-1 combines with J gene TRBJ2-3, with 10 bases aligning to TRBD2. Germline lookup yields CDR1 SGHRS and CDR2 YFSETQ. Germline trimming cut 0 bases from V and 0 bases from J; bases unmatched to any gene: 4. The length of the CDR3 is 17 residues. DNA of the CDR3: TGCGCCAGCAGCTTGGTTCTAGCGGGGGCTAGCACAGATACGCAGTATTTT. Its translation is CASSLVLAGASTDTQYF.

The V call is TRBV18, the J call TRBJ1-2; the D gene is possibly TRBD1 (5 bases). The CDR3 is 13 residues long. Germline V gene sequence: CDR1 KGHSH, CDR2 LQKENI. Trimming took off 3 bases at V and 3 bases at J, with 8 bases between the two ends. Here the CDR3 DNA reads TGTGCCAGCTCACCGGACACGGACTATGGCTACACCTTC. Its protein product is CASSPDTDYGYTF.

V gene TRBV4-1 combines with J gene TRBJ1-1, with D unclear. The CDR3 consists of 15 residues. V lost 0 bases, J lost 1 base, and 9 bases lay in between. The germline V gene encodes CDR1 MGHRA and CDR2 YSYEKL. The CDR3 DNA reads TGCGCCAGCAGCCAAGATCTCACTACGAACACTGAAGCTTTCTTT. This gives the protein CASSQDLTTNTEAFF.

The V call is TRBV5-6, the J call TRBJ2-7, with D perhaps TRBD1 (5 bases). V was cut by 2 bases and J by 3 bases, with 15 bases left in between. The CDR3 has 15 amino acids. Germline lookup yields CDR1 SGHDT and CDR2 YYEEEE. The CDR3 sequence is CASSLGRGKLYEQYF. The CDR3 coding sequence is TGTGCCAGCAGCTTAGGAAGGGGTAAACTCTACGAGCAGTACTTC. The whole variable domain, filled in from reference TRBV5-6 and TRBJ2-7, reads DAGVTQSPTHLIKTRGQQVTLRCSPKSGHDTVSWYQQALGQGPQFIFQYYEEEERQRGNFPDRFSGHQFPNYSSELNVNALLLGDSALYLCASSLGRGKLYEQYFGPGTRLTVT.

The chain is built from TRBV5-4 and TRBJ2-1; tentative D call: TRBD2 (6 bases). Deletions cut 1 base from V and 1 base from J, with 9 bases between. Germline CDR1 reads SGHNT; CDR2 reads YYREEE (reference sequence). The CDR3 is made up of 15 amino acids. The CDR3 bases are TGTGCCAGCAGCTTGTTCCGGGGGTCCTACAATGAGCAGTTCTTC. Its protein is CASSLFRGSYNEQFF.

This chain uses TRBV24-1 with TRBJ2-3; D ambiguous. V lost 3 bases and J lost 8, with 8 bases in between. CDR1 and CDR2 (germline): KGHDR, SFDVKD. The CDR3 totals 12 residues. The CDR3 DNA reads TGTGCCACCAGTGATCCGCTAGGTACGCAGTATTTT. It is translated as CATSDPLGTQYF.

V usage is TRBV6-5 and J usage is TRBJ2-1, with 8 bases fitting TRBD1. CDR1 is MNHEY and CDR2 is SVGAGI in the germline V gene. The junction had 5 bases not matched to a gene; V was cut back by 4 bases and J by 3 bases. The CDR3 extends over 15 amino acids. The CDR3 is CASSLAGTGYNEQFF. The CDR3 region has the DNA TGTGCCAGCAGTTTGGCCGGGACAGGCTACAATGAGCAGTTCTTC.

The V and J genes are TRBV28 and TRBJ1-1; possible D gene TRBD1, 6 bases. The CDR3 consists of 12 residues. Germline CDR1 MDHEN, CDR2 SYDVKM. V was shortened by 3 bases and J by 5 bases, with 7 bases between the two germline ends. The CDR3 sequence is CASSFGTTEAFF. CDR3 coding DNA: TGTGCCAGCAGTTTCGGGACAACTGAAGCTTTCTTT.

The chain employs TRBV2 and TRBJ1-5, with D possibly TRBD1 on 5 matching bases. This CDR3 has 16 amino acids. Looked up from germline, CDR1 is SNHLY and CDR2 is FYNNEI. Trimming cost V 6 bases and J 0 bases, with 15 bases left between them. Written as DNA, the CDR3 is TGTGCCAGCAGCCGAGGAGGGGACTATAGCAATCAGCCCCAGCATTTT. The encoded protein is CASSRGGDYSNQPQHF.

The chain links TRBV15 to TRBJ2-1; D ambiguous. CDR1 and CDR2 from the germline V gene are LNHNV and YYDKDF (reference sequence). The CDR3 has 11 amino acids. Trimming removed 5 bases from V and 6 bases from J, with 5 bases in between. In nucleotides, the CDR3 is TGTGCCACCAGCCAATTCAATGAGCAGTTCTTC. Translation: CATSQFNEQFF.

This sequence joins TRBV15 and TRBJ1-1; D unclear. The CDR3 is 15 amino acids. With 5 bases removed from V and 4 bases from J, the gap between germline ends came to 17 bases. Germline V gene sequence: CDR1 LNHNV, CDR2 YYDKDF (reference sequence). CDR3 protein: CATSWEVSGGTEAFF. As DNA, the CDR3 is TGTGCCACCAGCTGGGAGGTCAGCGGCGGCACTGAAGCTTTCTTT.

The rearrangement uses TRBV6-4 and TRBJ1-1; 7 positions agree with TRBD1. Trimming removed 6 bases from V and 3 bases from J; junction bases left unmatched: 4. The CDR3 runs to 13 residues. Germline loops: CDR1 MRHNA, CDR2 SNTAGT. The CDR3 DNA sequence: TGTGCCAGCAGGACAGGGTTGCACACTGAAGCTTTCTTT. This sequence encodes CASRTGLHTEAFF.

V is TRBV14 and J is TRBJ1-2, with 11 nucleotides matching TRBD1. The V gene end was trimmed by 1 base and the J gene end by 7 bases; junction bases not matched to a gene: 8. Germline CDR1 is SGHDN and CDR2 is FVKESK. The CDR3 has 16 residues. For the CDR3, the DNA is TGTGCCAGCAGCCAAGGGCCGGACAGGGGGCAGAGTGGCTACACCTTC. This gives the protein CASSQGPDRGQSGYTF.

This chain connects TRBV5-1 to TRBJ2-3; D is possibly TRBD2 (6 bases). With 4 bases removed from V and 1 base from J, the gap between germline ends came to 16 bases. Per the germline V gene, CDR1 is SGHRS and CDR2 is YFSETQ. The CDR3 length is 16 residues. CDR3 sequence: CASSGGSGPGTDTQYF. The CDR3 DNA reads as TGCGCCAGCAGCGGGGGTAGCGGCCCTGGCACAGATACGCAGTATTTT. The variable domain in full, completed from reference TRBV5-1 and TRBJ2-3, reads KAGVTQTPRYLIKTRGQQVTLSCSPISGHRSVSWYQQTPGQGLQFLFEYFSETQRNKGNFPGRFSGRQFSNSRSEMNVSTLELGDSALYLCASSGGSGPGTDTQYFGPGTRLTVL.

A remark on this clone: The junction departs from germline at one end; a sequencing error may be responsible. The chain joins TRBV14 to TRBJ2-1, with D possibly being TRBD2 (6 bases). The germline V gene encodes CDR1 SGHDN and CDR2 FVKESK. This CDR3 spans 14 amino acids. The CDR3 DNA reads as TGTGCCAGCAGGCAAGCGGGCTCCTACAATGAGCAGTTCTTC. This sequence encodes CASRQAGSYNEQFF.

The chain links TRBV28 to TRBJ1-5; the D is unclear. Germline loops: CDR1 MDHEN, CDR2 SYDVKM. V was clipped by 7 bases and J by 5 bases, with 18 bases between them. The CDR3 runs 15 residues. Here the CDR3 reads CASIAPELTHQPQHF. The CDR3 DNA is TGTGCCAGCATCGCTCCCGAGTTGACACATCAGCCCCAGCATTTT.

The genes are TRBV7-2 and TRBJ2-3, with 7 positions matching TRBD2. The CDR3 sequence is 16 residues long. Germline assignment: CDR1 SGHTA and CDR2 FQGNSA. Germline trimming cut 2 bases from V and 3 bases from J; bases unmatched to any gene: 8. CDR3 amino acids: CASSLFGGGPTDTQYF. For the CDR3, the DNA is TGTGCCAGCAGCTTATTTGGCGGGGGACCGACAGATACGCAGTATTTT.